This T cell receptor (beta chain) was observed in a study of identical twins. CDR3 size: 14 residues. CDR1 SGDLS and CDR2 YYNGEE come from the germline V gene. V shed 0 bases and J shed 2 bases, with 7 bases lying between them. A single record per CDR3 protein comes from TCRdb applying MiXCR to the 5' RACE reads. The repertoire holds 400,000 to 550,000 distinct CDR3 sequences, with 20% to 25% as singletons. This clonotype was detected only a few times. These sequences were also reported in another study, on T cells expressing NK-cell markers.

This clonotype was sampled from a woman younger than 35 in good health. The V and J genes are TRBV9 and TRBJ2-3; perhaps TRBD2 as D (5 bases). Sequenced material: CD4+ T cells sorted from blood. CDR3 loop: CASSVGGNTDTQYF. The CDR3, as DNA: TGTGCCAGCAGCGTAGGAGGGAACACAGATACGCAGTATTTT. Full variable domain (outside the CDR3, taken from reference TRBV9 and TRBJ2-3): DSGVTQTPKHLITATGQRVTLRCSPRSGDLSVYWYQQSLDQGLQFLIQYYNGEERAKGNILERFSAQQFPDLHSELNLSSLELGDSALYFCASSVGGNTDTQYFGPGTRLTVL.